The subject of this entry is one TCR beta chain. Its antigen remains unknown. The sample belongs to a study of memory CD4+ T cells and cytomegalovirus serostatus. Study outcomes and limitations: Repertoires predicted CMV serostatus with median bootstrapped AUC of about 0.95.

The sort gate was single viable CD3+CD4+CD8-CD45RO+ cells for memory CD4+ T cells. Profiled with immunoSEQ multiplex PCR; TCRdb holds only in-frame clones, not every one. The sample has 55,000 to 80,000 clones; about 80% are singletons. The CDR3 contains 14 residues. Germline CDR1 and CDR2: MNHEY and SVGAGI. Trimming stripped 1 base from V and 1 base from J, with 4 bases between. The specimen was memory CD4+ T cells from blood. The rearrangement joins TRBV6-5 to TRBJ2-2; the D is unclear. This receptor was taken from an adult in good health and CMV-seropositive. The chain's CDR3 is CASSYYQNTGELFF. The CDR3 nucleotides read TGTGCCAGCAGTTACTATCAGAACACCGGGGAGCTGTTTTTT.